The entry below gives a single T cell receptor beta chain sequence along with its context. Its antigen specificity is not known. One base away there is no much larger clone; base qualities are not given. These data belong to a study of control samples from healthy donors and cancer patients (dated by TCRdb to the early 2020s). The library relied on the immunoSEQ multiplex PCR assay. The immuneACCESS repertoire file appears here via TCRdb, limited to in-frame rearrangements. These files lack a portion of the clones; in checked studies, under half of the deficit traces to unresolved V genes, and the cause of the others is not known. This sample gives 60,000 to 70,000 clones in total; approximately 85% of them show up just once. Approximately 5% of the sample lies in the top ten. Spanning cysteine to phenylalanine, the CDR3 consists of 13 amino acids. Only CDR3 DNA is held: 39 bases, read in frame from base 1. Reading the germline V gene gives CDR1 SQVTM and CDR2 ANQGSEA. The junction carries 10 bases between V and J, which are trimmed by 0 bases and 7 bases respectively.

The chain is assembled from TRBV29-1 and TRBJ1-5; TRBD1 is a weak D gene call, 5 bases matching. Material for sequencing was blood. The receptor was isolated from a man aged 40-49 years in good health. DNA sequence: TGCAGCGTTGAAGAAAATTGGGGCCAGCCCCAGCATTTT. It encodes CSVEENWGQPQHF.